Each of the 24 T cell receptor beta chains below was sequenced from the same sample in a study of T cells after somatic rescue of genetic block. Measured with immunoSEQ multiplex PCR; TCRdb has only the in-frame clones, and not every one. The data contain about 13,000 clones, 60% to 75% of them seen just once; the ten biggest clones take up roughly a fifth. The sample taken for sequencing was peripheral blood mononuclear cells (PBMCs). These receptors all come from a boy between 5 and 17 years old.

This clone was seen a few times. The chain uses TRBV5-4 and TRBJ2-7; 10 bases agree with TRBD2. In germline, CDR1 is SGHNT, CDR2 YYREEE (reference sequence). The CDR3 runs to 14 residues. Unmatched junction bases numbered 3, after V lost 4 bases and J lost 2 bases. CDR3 residues: CASSQTSGPYEQYF. Here the CDR3 DNA reads TGTGCCAGCAGCCAGACTAGCGGGCCCTACGAGCAGTACTTC. Using reference TRBV5-4 and TRBJ2-7 for the parts outside the CDR3, the full variable domain is ETGVTQSPTHLIKTRGQQVTLRCSSQSGHNTVSWYQQALGQGPQFIFQYYREEENGRGNFPPRFSGLQFPNYSSELNVNALELDDSALYLCASSQTSGPYEQYFGPGTRLTVT.

This chain links TRBV5-1 with TRBJ2-4; 8 bases fit TRBD1. CDR3 length equals 13 residues. Per germline, CDR1 SGHRS and CDR2 YFSETQ. The trim removed 4 bases at V and 8 bases at J, leaving 5 bases unmatched. The CDR3 nucleotides read TGCGCCAGCAGCACGGGACAGGAAGACATTCAGTACTTC. Translated: CASSTGQEDIQYF.

This chain connects TRBV5-4 to TRBJ1-4; 8 bases fit TRBD1. The trim removed 0 bases at V and 6 bases at J, leaving 1 base unmatched. The germline CDR1 and CDR2 sequences are SGHNT and YYREEE (reference sequence). This CDR3 has 14 amino acids. CDR3 sequence: CASSLGQGYEKLFF. CDR3 DNA sequence: TGTGCCAGCAGCTTGGGACAGGGGTATGAAAAACTGTTTTTT.

This chain joins TRBV7-3 and TRBJ2-3; tentative D call: TRBD2 (5 bases). CDR1 is SGHTA, CDR2 FQGTGA, per germline. The CDR3 is 12 residues long. V lost 2 bases, J lost 6 bases, and 6 bases lay in between. The CDR3 DNA is TGTGCCAGCAGCTTAGGACTGGATACGCAGTATTTT. The encoded protein is CASSLGLDTQYF. The variable domain in full, with the rest retrieved from reference TRBV7-3 and TRBJ2-3, is GAGVSQTPSNKVTEKGKYVELRCDPISGHTALYWYRQSLGQGPEFLIYFQGTGAADDSGLPNDRFFAVRPEGSVSTLKIQRTERGDSAVYLCASSLGLDTQYFGPGTRLTVL.

This clone is deemed large (0.1 to 1%). V and J are TRBV6-1 and TRBJ1-5; D unclear. The V end lost 4 bases, the J end lost 1 base, and 11 bases lay between the germline ends. Germline CDR1 MNHNS, CDR2 SASEGT. The length of the CDR3 is 15 residues. For the CDR3, the DNA is TGTGCCAGCAGTGTGACTTCGGACAGCAATCAGCCCCAGCATTTT. Encoded protein: CASSVTSDSNQPQHF.

In this sample, this clone turned up once. The V call is TRBV6-5, the J call TRBJ2-1; 7 bases are a match to TRBD2. The trim removed 6 bases at V and 4 bases at J, leaving 9 bases unmatched. Germline lookup yields CDR1 MNHEY and CDR2 SVGAGI. There are 15 residues in the CDR3. The CDR3 sequence: CASRLAGNSYNEQFF. CDR3 DNA sequence: TGTGCCAGCAGGTTAGCGGGTAATTCTTACAATGAGCAGTTCTTC.

This clone came up a few times. The chain couples TRBV7-2 to TRBJ2-7; 9 nucleotides agree with TRBD2. Per the germline V gene, CDR1 is SGHTA and CDR2 is FQGNSA. The CDR3 contains 17 residues. V shed 0 bases, J shed 7 bases, and the junction held 13 bases outside the gene matches. CDR3 in DNA: TGTGCCAGCAGCTTAGCTCGGAGGACTAGCGACTTGGGGGAGCAGTACTTC. It translates to CASSLARRTSDLGEQYF.

This sequence joins TRBV6-5 and TRBJ1-1; perhaps TRBD1 as D (5 bases). Germline CDR1 and CDR2: MNHEY and SVGAGI. The CDR3 contains 13 residues. V dropped 3 bases and J dropped 8 bases, with 13 bases sitting between them. The CDR3 nucleotides are TGTGCCAGCAGTTATTGGGCGGGGGTCGAAGCTTTCTTT. The encoded protein is CASSYWAGVEAFF.

This chain connects TRBV5-1 to TRBJ1-1; D remains ambiguous. Germline CDR1 SGHRS, CDR2 YFSETQ. This CDR3 has 14 amino acids. Trimming stripped 0 bases from V and 2 bases from J, with 8 bases between. The CDR3 here is CASSLGSTNTEAFF. CDR3 nucleotide sequence: TGCGCCAGCAGCTTGGGCAGTACAAACACTGAAGCTTTCTTT.

V and J are TRBV2 and TRBJ1-2; no definite D call. The CDR3 runs 11 residues. Germline loops: CDR1 SNHLY, CDR2 FYNNEI. Trimming cost V 8 bases and J 6 bases, with 10 bases left between them. The CDR3 DNA reads as TGTGCCAGCTCCCGACCGGATGGCTACACCTTC. Its translation is CASSRPDGYTF.

The J gene is TRBJ1-3, the V gene TRBV30; D is possibly TRBD1 (6 bases). Germline V gene sequence: CDR1 GTSNPN, CDR2 SVGIG (reference sequence). The CDR3 covers 17 residues. V shed 0 bases and J shed 3 bases, with 18 bases lying between them. This CDR3 is CAWSVRGRGGVGNTIYF. CDR3 sequence (DNA): TGTGCCTGGAGTGTACGGGGCAGGGGAGGGGTTGGAAACACCATATATTTT.

The J gene is TRBJ1-1, the V gene TRBV11-2; perhaps TRBD1 as D (5 bases). CDR3 length: 13 residues. Germline V CDR1 and CDR2: SGHAT, FQNNGV. Trimming took 5 bases from V and 5 from J, leaving 12 bases between them. The CDR3: CASSPPWGTEAFF. The CDR3 coding sequence is TGTGCCAGCAGCCCCCCCTGGGGGACTGAAGCTTTCTTT.

This clone was observed a handful of times. V and J are TRBV28 and TRBJ2-5; D not resolved. The CDR3 is made up of 14 amino acids. In germline, CDR1 is MDHEN, CDR2 SYDVKM. V dropped 2 bases and J dropped 0 bases, with 7 bases sitting between them. The CDR3 DNA reads TGTGCCAGCAGTTTAGAACAGAACCAAGAGACCCAGTACTTC. Its protein is CASSLEQNQETQYF.

This chain uses TRBV5-6 with TRBJ2-3, with TRBD2 identical over 7 bases. V lost 0 bases, J lost 0 bases, and 4 bases stayed unmatched. The CDR3 sequence is 16 residues long. Germline values: CDR1 SGHDT, CDR2 YYEEEE. Written as DNA, the CDR3 is TGTGCCAGCAGCTTGGGGCTAGCGGTTAGCACAGATACGCAGTATTTT. It is translated as CASSLGLAVSTDTQYF.

This clone came up once. The chain links TRBV6-6 to TRBJ1-1; 10 nucleotides agree with TRBD1. Losses at the gene ends were 5 bases for V and 4 bases for J; bases not matched to a gene: 7. Germline values: CDR1 MNHNY, CDR2 SVGAGI (reference sequence). This CDR3 is 15 amino acids long. The CDR3 loop reads CASSLGQGGGTEAFF. Here the CDR3 DNA reads TGTGCCAGCAGTCTAGGACAGGGGGGGGGCACTGAAGCTTTCTTT.

CDR3 amino acids: CASSLATDYYGYTF. In DNA, the CDR3 is TGCGCCAGCAGCTTGGCTACGGATTACTATGGCTACACCTTC. The chain carries TRBV5-1 and TRBJ1-2; D unclear. CDR3 length equals 14 residues. Germline V CDR1 and CDR2: SGHRS, YFSETQ. V was cut by 0 bases and J by 3 bases, with 9 bases left in between.

The chain has TRBV7-3 and TRBJ1-6, with no clear D. Trimming stripped 3 bases from V and 8 bases from J, with 8 bases between. The germline gives CDR1 SGHTA, CDR2 FQGTGA. The CDR3 is 13 amino acids. Here the CDR3 DNA reads TGTGCCAGCAGCTTTATGACCTATTCACCCCTCCACTTT. As protein: CASSFMTYSPLHF.

The chain joins TRBV4-1 to TRBJ1-4, with TRBD1 matching over 7 bases. The CDR3 is 18 amino acids. Germline values: CDR1 MGHRA, CDR2 YSYEKL. With 0 bases clipped from V and 2 bases from J, the junction kept 9 bases outside the gene matches. In nucleotides, the CDR3 is TGCGCCAGCAGCCAAGAGCACAGGGGAGGAGCGACTAATGAAAAACTGTTTTTT. Translated: CASSQEHRGGATNEKLFF.

V is TRBV9 and J is TRBJ2-5, with TRBD2 matching over 8 bases. The V gene end was trimmed by 0 bases and the J gene end by 5 bases; junction bases not matched to a gene: 12. The CDR3 extends over 17 amino acids. Germline V lookup: CDR1 SGDLS, CDR2 YYNGEE. The CDR3 region is CASSVDPRGGLGETQYF. The CDR3 DNA reads as TGTGCCAGCAGCGTAGATCCCCGGGGGGGCCTGGGGGAGACCCAGTACTTC.

J is TRBJ2-1 and V is TRBV19, with a tentative D call TRBD2 (6 bases). Trimming removed 7 bases at V and 1 base at J, with 11 bases between. This CDR3 spans 14 amino acids. CDR1 is LNHDA and CDR2 is SQIVND in the germline V gene (reference sequence). The CDR3 sequence is CASKGSGSYNEQFF. The CDR3 nucleotides are TGTGCCAGTAAGGGTAGCGGATCCTACAATGAGCAGTTCTTC.

J is TRBJ2-7 and V is TRBV28, with TRBD1 identical over 7 bases. CDR3 length: 15 amino acids. Germline V CDR1 and CDR2: MDHEN, SYDVKM. The junction had 7 bases not matched to a gene; V was cut back by 4 bases and J by 1 base. The chain's CDR3 is CASSSWTGGSYEQYF. The CDR3 nucleotides read TGTGCCAGCAGTTCCTGGACAGGCGGGTCCTACGAGCAGTACTTC.

This chain joins TRBV9 and TRBJ2-2; D remains ambiguous. Trimming stripped 4 bases from V and 1 base from J, with 14 bases between. The CDR3 runs 16 residues. Germline CDR1 SGDLS, CDR2 YYNGEE. In DNA form, the CDR3 reads TGTGCCAGCAGCAAAAGGCCAGAGGTGAACACCGGGGAGCTGTTTTTT. Protein sequence: CASSKRPEVNTGELFF.

With respect to this clone: A junction boundary mismatches the germline segment, possibly from a read error. The genes are TRBV19 and TRBJ1-5, with D possibly TRBD1 on 5 matching bases. There are 16 residues in the CDR3. In germline, CDR1 is LNHDA, CDR2 SQIVND (reference sequence). The CDR3 DNA reads TGTGCCAGTAGTATTCGGGGCAGGGAAAGCAGTCAGCCCCAGCATTTT. This sequence encodes CASSIRGRESSQPQHF.

V gene TRBV4-1 combines with J gene TRBJ1-4, with TRBD1 identical over 8 bases. The germline V gene has CDR1 MGHRA and CDR2 YSYEKL. V was pared by 1 base and J by 8 bases, with 9 bases of the junction left unmatched. This CDR3 contains 16 residues. The chain's CDR3 is CASSQGPRTGSEKLFF. The DNA of the CDR3 is TGCGCCAGCAGCCAAGGGCCAAGGACAGGGAGCGAAAAACTGTTTTTT.